The sample holds one count of the clone carrying this T cell receptor beta chain. Germline CDR1 and CDR2: SNHLY and FYNNEI. Trimming removed 3 bases at V and 1 base at J, with 11 bases between. The CDR3 covers 15 residues. These data come from a study of blood T cell repertoires in COVID-19. Original analysis: Estimation of nucleated cell counts was performed using reference gene primer amplification. Clones were sequenced by immunoSEQ multiplex PCR, and TCRdb holds only the in-frame ones, with some missing. That table supplies the V and J calls and clone size; D and trimming were determined from the DNA. The sample shows about 160,000 clones, roughly 84% of them seen only once. Adults between roughly 18 and 100 years of age took part from 20 to 25 US areas. Participants reported their clinical history, and cohort assignment relied on those reports.

The sequenced sample consisted of PBMCs or T cells enriched from blood (not recorded which). The clonotype originates from a woman aged 50 to 60 who had recovered from COVID-19. The chain uses TRBV2 and TRBJ2-3; D is undetermined. The CDR3 DNA follows: TGTGCCAGCAGTGAGTCCGCGCTCCGCACAGATACGCAGTATTTT. Its protein is CASSESALRTDTQYF.